The 23 T cell receptor beta chains listed next were all sequenced from one sample in a study of T-cell memory formation after mild COVID-19. A single record per CDR3 protein comes from TCRdb applying MiXCR to the 5' RACE reads. The sample carries about 350,000 distinct CDR3 sequences, approximately 13% recorded once. Sequencing input: PBMCs or a T cell subset sorted from them (not recorded which). The receptors shown here come from a man younger than 35 who had mild COVID-19 (a few samples of this study predate the infection). Cell type and time point are not known.

In this sample, this clonotype turned up a few times. The chain is built from TRBV7-3 and TRBJ2-3; TRBD2 matches at 7 bases. Germline V gene data show CDR1 as SGHTA and CDR2 as FQGTGA. This CDR3 spans 14 amino acids. Unmatched junction bases numbered 8, after V lost 5 bases and J lost 6 bases. The CDR3 is CASSTTSSGDTQYF. In DNA, the CDR3 is TGTGCCAGCAGCACGACTAGCTCAGGGGATACGCAGTATTTT.

This clonotype came up many times. This rearrangement joins TRBV12-3 or TRBV12-4 to TRBJ1-2; D gene ambiguous. The ends were cut back, 1 base at V and 10 bases at J, with 13 bases in the middle. The CDR3 runs to 13 residues. CDR3 nucleotide sequence: TGTGCCAGCAGTTTAGGAGAGGCCAGAGCCTACACCTTC. Its translation: CASSLGEARAYTF.

The V gene is TRBV7-2, the J gene TRBJ2-5; tentatively, D is TRBD2 (5 bases). The CDR3 is 15 amino acids. Trimming pared 4 bases from V and 5 bases from J, leaving 17 bases between. CDR1 and CDR2 (germline): SGHTA, FQGNSA. In DNA form, the CDR3 reads TGTGCCAGCAGCTCCGGACCGAAAGAGCGGGAGACCCAGTACTTC. As protein: CASSSGPKERETQYF.

The genes are TRBV12-5 and TRBJ2-5, with D possibly called TRBD1 or TRBD2 (5 bases each). The CDR3 has 13 amino acids. Trimming pared 2 bases from V and 5 bases from J, leaving 9 bases between. Germline loops: CDR1 LGHNT, CDR2 FRNRAP. CDR3 in DNA: TGTGCTAGTGGTTTGAGGGACGGGGAGACCCAGTACTTC. It specifies CASGLRDGETQYF.

In its sample, this clonotype was seen a few times. This chain links TRBV4-1 with TRBJ2-3, with a weak D call TRBD1 (5 bases). Trimming removed 8 bases at V and 6 bases at J, with 18 bases between. The CDR3 sequence is 14 residues long. CDR1 is MGHRA and CDR2 is YSYEKL in the germline V gene. CDR3 DNA sequence: TGCGCCAGCCGCCGCTGGGGCGCTGGGGATACGCAGTATTTT. It encodes CASRRWGAGDTQYF.

This clonotype has just a few counts. The V gene is TRBV10-3, the J gene TRBJ2-7; TRBD2 might be the D (6 bases). Trimming left V 0 bases short and J 4 bases short, with 7 bases between. This CDR3 spans 13 amino acids. Germline V gene data show CDR1 as ENHRY and CDR2 as SYGVKD. The DNA of the CDR3 is TGTGCCATCAGTGAGTCGGAGGGGTACGAGCAGTACGTC. Its protein product is CAISESEGYEQYV.

This chain connects TRBV7-9 to TRBJ2-7; the match to TRBD1 covers 7 bases. CDR3 length equals 16 residues. The junction had 13 bases not matched to a gene; V was cut back by 5 bases and J by 3 bases. Germline-derived CDR1 and CDR2 are SEHNR and FQNEAQ (reference sequence). The CDR3 reads CASSGVRDRSIYEQYF. The DNA for the CDR3 is TGTGCCAGCAGCGGGGTCCGGGACAGAAGTATCTACGAGCAGTACTTC.

In this sample, this clonotype turned up a few times. V and J are TRBV11-2 and TRBJ1-2, with 8 bases aligning to TRBD1. Per germline, CDR1 SGHAT and CDR2 FQNNGV. The V and J ends lost 5 bases and 6 bases, in that order; junction bases with no gene match: 8. This CDR3 region has 14 residues. The CDR3 here is CASSRNPGGDGYTF. In nucleotides, the CDR3 is TGTGCCAGCAGCCGAAACCCAGGGGGCGATGGCTACACCTTC.

This clonotype was observed at least ten times. CDR3 in DNA: TGTGCCACCAGCAGAGATCCCGACAGGGGCTACGAGCAGTACGTC. This sequence encodes CATSRDPDRGYEQYV. The chain recombines TRBV15 with TRBJ2-7, with TRBD1 identical over 8 bases. The CDR3 is 15 amino acids. The V gene's germline CDR1 is LNHNV and CDR2 YYDKDF (reference sequence). J was trimmed by 3 bases and V by 0 bases; bases with no gene match: 4.

The rearrangement links TRBV5-1 to TRBJ2-3; no definite D call. This CDR3 is 14 amino acids long. V dropped 0 bases and J dropped 2 bases, with 7 bases sitting between them. CDR1 and CDR2 (germline): SGHRS, YFSETQ. The chain's CDR3 is CASSLDLNTDTQYF. The CDR3 DNA reads as TGCGCCAGCAGCTTGGATCTGAACACAGATACGCAGTATTTT.

The chain uses TRBV27 and TRBJ1-3; tentative D call: TRBD1 (5 bases). CDR3 length equals 14 residues. V lost 4 bases, J lost 4 bases, and 11 bases lay in between. The germline V gene encodes CDR1 MNHEY and CDR2 SMNVEV (reference sequence). The CDR3 here is CASSSPGDGNTIYF. As DNA, the CDR3 is TGTGCCAGCAGTTCCCCCGGGGACGGAAACACCATATATTTT.

This clonotype was seen more than once but under ten times. J is TRBJ1-6 and V is TRBV12-3 or TRBV12-4; TRBD1 matches at 7 bases. With 3 bases clipped from V and 9 bases from J, the junction kept 8 bases outside the gene matches. CDR3 length: 15 residues. CDR3 in DNA: TGTGCCAGCAGTTTGTACAGGGGTCGGGGTTCACCCCTCCACTTT. Translating it yields CASSLYRGRGSPLHF.

The chain uses TRBV20-1 and TRBJ2-1; TRBD2 agrees at 13 bases. The CDR3 sequence is 22 residues long. With 0 bases clipped from V and 0 bases from J, the junction kept 17 bases outside the gene matches. Germline V gives CDR1 DFQATT, CDR2 SNEGSKA (reference sequence). The DNA of the CDR3 is TGCAGTGCTAGAGATCGGGACAGAAGACTAGCGGGGGGCCTCCTCTCCTACAATGAGCAGTTCTTC. The encoded protein is CSARDRDRRLAGGLLSYNEQFF.

In its sample, this clonotype was seen many times. The V gene is TRBV20-1, the J gene TRBJ2-1, with D uncertain. V gave up 0 bases and J gave up 2 bases, with 11 bases separating them. Germline CDR1 is DFQATT and CDR2 is SNEGSKA (reference sequence). This CDR3 spans 15 amino acids. The CDR3 DNA is TGCAGTGCTAGAGATCAACGTCTCACCTACAATGAGCAGTTCTTC. The encoded protein is CSARDQRLTYNEQFF.

The chain has TRBV20-1 and TRBJ2-3; D may be TRBD1 or TRBD2 (5 bases each). CDR1 and CDR2 (germline): DFQATT, SNEGSKA (reference sequence). V lost 6 bases and J lost 0, with 10 bases in between. The CDR3 totals 13 residues. CDR3 coding DNA: TGCAGTGCCGCCGGGGCTAGCACAGATACGCAGTATTTT. Residues: CSAAGASTDTQYF.

This clonotype was picked up a small number of times. The chain links TRBV6-2 or TRBV6-3 to TRBJ1-5; D gene uncertain. The CDR3 spans 14 residues. CDR1 and CDR2 (germline): MNHEY, SVGEGT. Between the trimmed V and J ends, which lost 5 bases and 1 base, there was a span of 9 bases. CDR3 nucleotides: TGTGCCAGCAGTCCCAACGGAAGCAATCAGCCCCAGCATTTT. Translating gives CASSPNGSNQPQHF.

The table lists this clonotype with a few counts. The gene calls are TRBV18 and TRBJ2-2; D gene unclear. Germline values: CDR1 KGHSH, CDR2 LQKENI. This CDR3 has 16 amino acids. Trimming pared 6 bases from V and 0 bases from J, leaving 14 bases between. As DNA, the CDR3 is TGTGCCAGCTCGCCCCTTCCCCTGACGAACACCGGGGAGCTGTTTTTT. Amino acids: CASSPLPLTNTGELFF.

The table lists this clonotype with many counts. The V gene is TRBV11-2, the J gene TRBJ2-7; D remains unclear. V lost 6 bases and J 2 bases, leaving 5 bases between the germline ends. The CDR3 spans 11 residues. The germline gives CDR1 SGHAT, CDR2 FQNNGV. CDR3 residues: CASRLTYEQYF. The DNA for the CDR3 is TGTGCCAGCAGGTTAACCTACGAGCAGTACTTC.

The V gene is TRBV6-5, the J gene TRBJ2-3; unclear D gene. CDR1 MNHEY and CDR2 SVGAGI come from the germline V gene. The CDR3 is made up of 14 amino acids. Trimming took off 0 bases at V and 0 bases at J, with 4 bases between the two ends. CDR3 loop: CASSYSFSTDTQYF. CDR3 DNA: TGTGCCAGCAGTTACTCGTTCAGCACAGATACGCAGTATTTT.

The rearrangement joins TRBV9 to TRBJ2-3; D remains ambiguous. This CDR3 spans 13 amino acids. Looked up from germline, CDR1 is SGDLS and CDR2 is YYNGEE. V gave up 0 bases and J gave up 6 bases, with 8 bases separating them. The chain's CDR3 is CASSVVNVDTQYF. DNA of the CDR3: TGTGCCAGCAGCGTAGTAAACGTGGATACGCAGTATTTT.

The chain uses TRBV6-5 and TRBJ2-2, with 8 bases that match TRBD1. The CDR3 contains 15 residues. With 6 bases clipped from V and 7 bases from J, the junction kept 10 bases outside the gene matches. Germline V gene data show CDR1 as MNHEY and CDR2 as SVGAGI. The CDR3 spells CASSTTGVVGGELFF. DNA of the CDR3: TGTGCCAGCAGCACGACAGGGGTAGTAGGCGGGGAGCTGTTTTTT.

V gene TRBV20-1 combines with J gene TRBJ2-3, with 7 bases fitting TRBD1. This CDR3 region has 16 residues. CDR1 and CDR2 from the germline V gene are DFQATT and SNEGSKA (reference sequence). The trim removed 3 bases at V and 8 bases at J, leaving 17 bases unmatched. Written as DNA, the CDR3 is TGCAGTGCTAGTTCAGGGGGTCGGGGCCCGAGGGGTACGCAGTATTTT. Its protein product is CSASSGGRGPRGTQYF.

The chain combines TRBV4-1 with TRBJ1-4; the match to TRBD1 covers 9 bases. V gave up 0 bases and J gave up 7 bases; unmatched junction bases: 6. The CDR3 has 16 amino acids. The germline V gene encodes CDR1 MGHRA and CDR2 YSYEKL. The CDR3 nucleotides read TGCGCCAGCAGCCAAGATTCGGGACAGGGTGGTGAAAAACTGTTTTTT. It specifies CASSQDSGQGGEKLFF.